This T cell receptor beta chain was observed in a study of T cells after yellow fever vaccination. Study at large: Preparation of the low-cell-number fractions used SMART-Seq v4 Ultra Low Input.

The length of the CDR3 is 15 residues. Germline CDR1 is SGHRS and CDR2 is YFSETQ. V lost 0 bases, J lost 5 bases, and 5 bases stayed unmatched. In making TCR cDNA, 5'RACE template switching added a universal primer site and UMIs to it. MiXCR was run by TCRdb on the 5' RACE reads, yielding one entry per CDR3 protein. The sample has hundreds of thousands of distinct CDR3 sequences, roughly a sixth seen once. The rearrangement joins TRBV5-1 to TRBJ2-5; TRBD2 aligns across 9 bases. Sequenced material: PBMCs, taken less than 6 days after the first yellow fever vaccination. This sequence originates from a man between 18 and 29 years old who received the YFV17D yellow fever vaccine. CDR3 region: CASSLVGTSQETQYF. DNA of the CDR3: TGCGCCAGCAGCTTGGTCGGGACTAGCCAGGAGACCCAGTACTTC.